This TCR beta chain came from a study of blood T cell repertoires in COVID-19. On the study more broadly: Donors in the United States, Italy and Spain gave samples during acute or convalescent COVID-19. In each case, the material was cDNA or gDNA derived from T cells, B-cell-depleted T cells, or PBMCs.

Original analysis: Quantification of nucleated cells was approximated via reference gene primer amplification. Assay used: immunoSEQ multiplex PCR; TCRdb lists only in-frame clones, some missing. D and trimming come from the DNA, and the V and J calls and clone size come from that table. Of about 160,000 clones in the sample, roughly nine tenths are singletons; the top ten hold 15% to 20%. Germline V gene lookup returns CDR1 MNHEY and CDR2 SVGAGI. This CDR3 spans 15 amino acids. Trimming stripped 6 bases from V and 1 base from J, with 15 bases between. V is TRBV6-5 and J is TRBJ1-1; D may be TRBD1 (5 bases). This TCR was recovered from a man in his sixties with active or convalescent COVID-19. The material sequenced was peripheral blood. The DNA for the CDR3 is TGTGCCAGCAGGAACCGACAGTTGGGGAACACTGAAGCTTTCTTT. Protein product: CASRNRQLGNTEAFF.